The 5 T cell receptor beta chains presented below share a single source sample, sequenced in a study of T cell responses to AZD1222 COVID-19 vaccine. Profiling relied on immunoSEQ multiplex PCR, and the TCRdb table lists in-frame clones only, not all of them. The sample lists over 150,000 clones, approximately 92% occurring once. This specimen was peripheral blood, taken 28 days after the second dose of the MenACWY control vaccine. All receptors come from an adult who received the MenACWY meningococcal vaccine as a control.

The DNA of the CDR3 is TGTGCCAGTAGCCGACAGGGTACTAACTATGGCTACACCTTC. Translation gives CASSRQGTNYGYTF. The chain is built from TRBV19 and TRBJ1-2; TRBD1 matches 7 bases. V gave up 6 bases and J gave up 0 bases; unmatched junction bases: 4. CDR3 size: 14 residues. From germline, CDR1 is LNHDA and CDR2 SQIVND (reference sequence).

This clone turned up a few times. The genes are TRBV11-2 and TRBJ1-2; D may be TRBD1 (5 bases). Germline V gives CDR1 SGHAT, CDR2 FQNNGV. The CDR3 contains 15 residues. V lost 5 bases to trimming and J lost 6 bases, with 19 bases between them. The CDR3, as DNA: TGTGCCAGCAGCCCTAGAGCCCAGGGATTTCATGGCTACACCTTC. Amino acid sequence: CASSPRAQGFHGYTF.

The rearrangement uses TRBV6-5 and TRBJ1-2; maybe TRBD1 (6 bases). Germline V CDR1 and CDR2: MNHEY, SVGAGI. The CDR3 is made up of 14 amino acids. The ends were cut back, 7 bases at V and 4 bases at J, with 16 bases in the middle. The CDR3 protein is CASNPTGDLYGYTF. The CDR3 bases are TGTGCCAGCAACCCGACAGGCGACCTCTATGGCTACACCTTC.

Here the CDR3 DNA reads TGTGCCAGCAGCCAGGGGTCGGGTCGGGGGACTGAAGCTTTCTTT. Residues: CASSQGSGRGTEAFF. The chain employs TRBV3-1 (or the pseudogene TRBV3-2) and TRBJ1-1, with D perhaps matching TRBD1 (5 bases). CDR1 and CDR2 from the germline V gene are LGHDT and YNNKEL (reference sequence). Deletions cut 3 bases from V and 5 bases from J, with 16 bases between. CDR3 length equals 15 residues.

The V call is TRBV5-1, the J call TRBJ1-2, with 7 bases fitting TRBD1. This CDR3 is 15 amino acids long. CDR1 SGHRS and CDR2 YFSETQ come from the germline V gene. After removal of 3 bases from V and 2 bases from J, the junction contained 7 bases not matched to a gene. For the CDR3, the DNA is TGCGCCAGCAGCTATACAGGGGAGGGAAACTATGGCTACACCTTC. It yields the protein CASSYTGEGNYGYTF.